The 17 T cell receptor beta chains presented below share a single source sample, sequenced in a study of blood T cell repertoires in COVID-19. Measured with immunoSEQ multiplex PCR; TCRdb has only the in-frame clones, and not every one. The sample has 110,000 or so clones, roughly 79% seen once. Sequencing input: peripheral blood. All receptors derive from a human donor in a cohort sampled during active COVID-19.

The V and J genes are TRBV19 and TRBJ2-6, with a possible D match to TRBD1 (6 bases). Germline V gene data show CDR1 as LNHDA and CDR2 as SQIVND (reference sequence). V was shortened by 6 bases and J by 3 bases, with 12 bases between the two germline ends. The CDR3 has 15 amino acids. CDR3 nucleotides: TGTGCCAGTAGCCGGTTCAGGGGTGGGGCCAACGTCCTGACTTTC. Protein: CASSRFRGGANVLTF.

This clone has more than one count but fewer than ten. The rearrangement links TRBV12-5 to TRBJ2-2; TRBD1 matches at 7 bases. Trimming at V came to 1 base and at J to 8 bases, leaving 13 bases not matched to a gene. The CDR3 extends over 17 amino acids. Germline loops: CDR1 LGHNT, CDR2 FRNRAP. Here the CDR3 reads CASGLARDSRGAGELFF. CDR3 coding DNA: TGTGCTAGTGGTTTGGCCCGGGACAGTCGCGGTGCGGGGGAGCTGTTTTTT.

The chain is built from TRBV6-1 and TRBJ1-2, with 7 bases matching TRBD1. The CDR3 contains 16 residues. V was pared by 3 bases and J by 4 bases, with 11 bases of the junction left unmatched. CDR1 MNHNS and CDR2 SASEGT come from the germline V gene. CDR3 loop: CASSEARDSLPYGYTF. Written as DNA, the CDR3 is TGTGCCAGCAGTGAGGCGCGGGACAGCCTACCCTATGGCTACACCTTC.

The V gene is TRBV6-5, the J gene TRBJ2-5; 8 bases match TRBD1. CDR3 length: 16 residues. CDR1 is MNHEY and CDR2 is SVGAGI in the germline V gene. The trim removed 0 bases at V and 4 bases at J, leaving 7 bases unmatched. CDR3 DNA sequence: TGTGCCAGCAGTTACTCGATTGGACAGGGTGGAGAGACCCAGTACTTC. This codes for CASSYSIGQGGETQYF.

The rearrangement uses TRBV5-1 and TRBJ2-2; maybe TRBD2 (6 bases). Germline V gives CDR1 SGHRS, CDR2 YFSETQ. The V and J ends lost 0 bases and 5 bases respectively, with 26 bases between them. CDR3 length: 20 residues. The chain's CDR3 is CASSLDGGSGLTKGTGELFF. The DNA of the CDR3 is TGCGCCAGCAGCTTGGATGGCGGTAGCGGTCTTACCAAGGGGACCGGGGAGCTGTTTTTT.

The genes are TRBV5-4 and TRBJ2-3, with a tentative D call TRBD2 (6 bases). V lost 5 bases and J 0 bases, leaving 13 bases between the germline ends. CDR3 length: 15 amino acids. Per the germline V gene, CDR1 is SGHNT and CDR2 is YYREEE (reference sequence). The chain's CDR3 is CASSKIGGSTDTQYF. CDR3 bases: TGTGCCAGCAGTAAGATTGGGGGGAGCACAGATACGCAGTATTTT.

The table lists this clone with a count of one. V gene TRBV28 combines with J gene TRBJ2-3; D not certain. Trimming shortened V by 4 bases and J by 8 bases, and 10 bases separated the two germline ends. Looked up from germline, CDR1 is MDHEN and CDR2 is SYDVKM. This CDR3 contains 12 residues. Written as DNA, the CDR3 is TGTGCCAGCAGTTCTGACATTTTTACGCAGTATTTT. It is translated as CASSSDIFTQYF.

The chain carries TRBV7-2 and TRBJ2-3; D unclear. V gave up 4 bases and J gave up 2 bases, with 4 bases separating them. Germline V gives CDR1 SGHTA, CDR2 FQGNSA. The CDR3 extends over 12 amino acids. The CDR3 bases are TGTGCCAGCAGCTCCTTCACAGATACGCAGTATTTT. It translates to CASSSFTDTQYF.

Only one count was recorded for this clone. This chain joins TRBV30 and TRBJ1-3; D unresolved. Germline CDR1 GTSNPN, CDR2 SVGIG (reference sequence). With 3 bases removed from V and 1 base from J, the gap between germline ends came to 19 bases. CDR3 length: 17 amino acids. The CDR3 sequence: CAWRMVSGFGSGNTIYF. DNA of the CDR3: TGTGCCTGGAGAATGGTGTCGGGGTTTGGATCTGGAAACACCATATATTTT.

The count of this clone is one. This rearrangement joins TRBV13 to TRBJ2-2, with 11 bases fitting TRBD2. The CDR3 has 13 amino acids. Trimming at V came to 6 bases and at J to 7 bases, leaving 1 base not matched to a gene. The germline V gene has CDR1 PRHDT and CDR2 FYEKMQ (reference sequence). The DNA of the CDR3 is TGTGCCAGCAGACTAGCGGGAGTCGGGGAGCTGTTTTTT. Translation gives CASRLAGVGELFF. Complete variable domain (other parts from reference TRBV13 and TRBJ2-2): AAGVIQSPRHLIKEKRETATLKCYPIPRHDTVYWYQQGPGQDPQFLISFYEKMQSDKGSIPDRFSAQQFSDYHSELNMSSLELGDSALYFCASRLAGVGELFFGEGSRLTVL.

This chain joins TRBV7-9 and TRBJ1-6, with 9 bases that match TRBD1. The CDR3 length is 16 residues. From germline, CDR1 is SEHNR and CDR2 FQNEAQ (reference sequence). Trimming took 5 bases from V and 7 from J; bases not matched to a gene: 9. The CDR3 DNA reads as TGTGCCAGCAGCCGACAGGGGGAAGGGCACAATTCACCCCTCCACTTT. Translation gives CASSRQGEGHNSPLHF.

The gene calls are TRBV9 and TRBJ1-2; possible D gene TRBD1, 6 bases. V was pared by 2 bases and J by 7 bases, with 15 bases between. Germline CDR1 and CDR2: SGDLS and YYNGEE. This CDR3 contains 14 residues. For the CDR3, the DNA is TGTGCCAGCAGCGTGAACTTGGGGGCTGGTGGCTACACCTTC. Its translation is CASSVNLGAGGYTF.

This sequence joins TRBV4-3 and TRBJ2-5, with a weak D call TRBD2 (5 bases). Germline CDR1 is LGHNA and CDR2 is YSLEER. Trimming left V 0 bases short and J 3 bases short, with 11 bases between. The CDR3 sequence is 15 residues long. CDR3 in amino acids: CASSQDSRGEETQYF. The DNA for the CDR3 is TGCGCCAGCAGCCAAGATTCCCGGGGAGAAGAGACCCAGTACTTC.

The V gene is TRBV14, the J gene TRBJ2-2, with 9 bases matching TRBD1. CDR3 length: 16 residues. Trimming at V came to 3 bases and at J to 4 bases, leaving 6 bases not matched to a gene. The germline V gene has CDR1 SGHDN and CDR2 FVKESK. CDR3 bases: TGTGCCAGCAGCCAGACAGGGGGAGTACTCACCGGGGAGCTGTTTTTT. Its protein is CASSQTGGVLTGELFF.

V gene TRBV27 combines with J gene TRBJ2-2; 9 positions match TRBD1. This CDR3 region has 15 residues. V was clipped by 5 bases and J by 3 bases; unmatched bases: 4. Germline V gives CDR1 MNHEY, CDR2 SMNVEV (reference sequence). CDR3 nucleotide sequence: TGTGCCAGCAGTCCGGGGGACAGGGACACCGGGGAGCTGTTTTTT. Translated, it gives CASSPGDRDTGELFF.

The J gene is TRBJ1-4, the V gene TRBV4-1; 7 bases match TRBD1. Trimming removed 3 bases from V and 5 bases from J; junction bases left unmatched: 12. Germline lookup yields CDR1 MGHRA and CDR2 YSYEKL. The CDR3 totals 17 residues. DNA of the CDR3: TGCGCCAGCAGCCAGCAGCCCCCCGGGACAGAAAATGAAAAACTGTTTTTT. This codes for CASSQQPPGTENEKLFF.

This clone appeared a few times. The V gene is TRBV2, the J gene TRBJ2-7, with 7 bases matching TRBD1. V shed 7 bases and J 1 base; nucleotides not matched to a gene: 7. CDR3 length: 14 residues. Germline lookup yields CDR1 SNHLY and CDR2 FYNNEI. The CDR3 DNA reads as TGTGCCAGCAACACCGGACAGGCGTCCTACGAGCAGTACTTC. Residues: CASNTGQASYEQYF. Together with reference TRBV2 and TRBJ2-7, the CDR3 gives the full variable domain: EPEVTQTPSHQVTQMGQEVILRCVPISNHLYFYWYRQILGQKVEFLVSFYNNEISEKSEIFDDQFSVERPDGSNFTLKIRSTKLEDSAMYFCASNTGQASYEQYFGPGTRLTVT.